The 20 T cell receptor beta chains reported below all come from one sample, sequenced in a study of shared clonotypes between healthy human individuals. The protocol was immunoSEQ multiplex PCR, while the TCRdb copy is restricted to in-frame clones and leaves out a portion. Of about 490,000 clones listed, about 79% are singletons. Sequences were obtained from PBMCs. These receptor sequences come from a woman in her forties in good health. Some clones in this sample may be carry-over from other donors' samples.

J is TRBJ1-2 and V is TRBV11-3; D is perhaps TRBD1 (6 bases). V lost 2 bases and J lost 6, with 19 bases in between. Germline V gene lookup returns CDR1 SGHNT and CDR2 YENEEA. This CDR3 contains 16 residues. CDR3 DNA: TGTGCCAGCAGCTTAACTGGGGGGGGCGCGACGAATGGCTACACCTTC. This translates into CASSLTGGGATNGYTF. Combining the CDR3 with reference TRBV11-3 and TRBJ1-2 gives the whole variable domain EAGVVQSPRYKIIEKKQPVAFWCNPISGHNTLYWYLQNLGQGPELLIRYENEEAVDDSQLPKDRFSAERLKGVDSTLKIQPAELGDSAVYLCASSLTGGGATNGYTFGSGTRLTVV.

The J gene is TRBJ2-1, the V gene TRBV25-1; D call uncertain. There are 12 residues in the CDR3. Trimming removed 3 bases at V and 15 bases at J, with 15 bases between. Germline V gene lookup returns CDR1 MGHDK and CDR2 SYGVNS. Here the CDR3 reads CASSDLGQTRFF. CDR3 coding DNA: TGTGCCAGCAGTGATCTCGGGCAAACAAGGTTCTTC.

As regards this clone: A far larger clone is just one base off, so this is likely a read error. The chain links TRBV30 to TRBJ1-1; the D is unclear. With 4 bases removed from V and 1 base from J, the gap between germline ends came to 7 bases. Germline lookup yields CDR1 GTSNPN and CDR2 SVGIG (reference sequence). The CDR3 totals 12 residues. The CDR3 here is CAWNPGNTEAFF. The DNA of the CDR3 is TGTGCCTGGAACCCTGGGAACACTGAAGCTTTCTTT.

This clone turned up a few times. The chain recombines TRBV2 with TRBJ2-7; 8 positions match TRBD1. Germline assignment: CDR1 SNHLY and CDR2 FYNNEI. With V trimmed by 6 bases and J by 2 bases, 3 bases remained unmatched. The CDR3 covers 13 residues. For the CDR3, the DNA is TGTGCCAGCAGAGGGACAGGCACCTACGAGCAGTACTTC. It codes for CASRGTGTYEQYF. The whole variable domain, remainder taken from reference TRBV2 and TRBJ2-7, is EPEVTQTPSHQVTQMGQEVILRCVPISNHLYFYWYRQILGQKVEFLVSFYNNEISEKSEIFDDQFSVERPDGSNFTLKIRSTKLEDSAMYFCASRGTGTYEQYFGPGTRLTVT.

The chain employs TRBV7-3 and TRBJ1-1, with D possibly being TRBD1 (5 bases). The CDR3 sequence is 15 residues long. Trimming removed 4 bases at V and 0 bases at J, with 12 bases between. The germline gives CDR1 SGHTA, CDR2 FQGTGA. This CDR3 is CASSSGPLLNTEAFF. The DNA for the CDR3 is TGTGCCAGCAGCTCGGGACCGCTCCTGAACACTGAAGCTTTCTTT.

As DNA, the CDR3 is TGTGCCAGCAGTGAAGAGGGAGGCGGTGGTGGATTGTTCTACGAGCAGTACTTC. It codes for CASSEEGGGGGLFYEQYF. This sequence joins TRBV6-1 and TRBJ2-7, with TRBD2 as a possible D gene (6 bases). This CDR3 region has 18 residues. From germline, CDR1 is MNHNS and CDR2 SASEGT. V was cut by 1 base and J by 3 bases, with 22 bases left in between.

Concerning this clone itself: The same CDR3 is also encoded by other DNA sequences in this sample. The V call is TRBV7-9, the J call TRBJ2-7; TRBD1 matches 8 bases. The germline gives CDR1 SEHNR, CDR2 FQNEAQ (reference sequence). This CDR3 is built from 14 residues. Trimming removed 6 bases from V and 1 base from J; junction bases left unmatched: 5. CDR3 protein: CASSRRTGSYEQYF. In DNA form, the CDR3 reads TGTGCCAGCAGTCGAAGGACAGGGTCCTACGAGCAGTACTTC.

This clone was detected only once. This sequence is one base from a far larger clone and is likely a read error. At the DNA level, this CDR3 is encoded by other sequences in the same sample as well. This chain links TRBV29-1 with TRBJ2-7; D remains ambiguous. CDR3 size: 11 residues. Germline assignment: CDR1 SQVTM and CDR2 ANQGSEA. The CDR3 is CSVDSGYEQYF. In DNA form, the CDR3 reads TGCAGCGTTGATTCGGGTTACGAACAGTACTTC.

The chain is built from TRBV30 and TRBJ2-5; a possible D gene is TRBD2 (6 bases). The V gene's germline CDR1 is GTSNPN and CDR2 SVGIG (reference sequence). Between the trimmed V and J ends, which lost 2 bases and 5 bases, there was a span of 12 bases. The length of the CDR3 is 13 residues. In DNA, the CDR3 is TGTGCCTGGAGTTTAGGGGCGGGGGAGACCCAGTACTTC. Amino acids: CAWSLGAGETQYF.

Notes on this clone: With a much larger clone just one base away, this may be a read error. The sample carries other DNA sequences with the same CDR3. The gene calls are TRBV7-2 and TRBJ2-4; 7 nucleotides agree with TRBD2. CDR1 is SGHTA and CDR2 is FQGNSA in the germline V gene. The CDR3 is 14 amino acids. J lost 8 bases, V lost 0 bases, and 4 bases had no gene match. The CDR3 DNA sequence: TGTGCCAGCAGCTTAGCCAGCGGGGCGGACATTCAGTACTTC. Protein product: CASSLASGADIQYF. Variable domain in full (rest from reference TRBV7-2 and TRBJ2-4): GAGVSQSPSNKVTEKGKDVELRCDPISGHTALYWYRQSLGQGLEFLIYFQGNSAPDKSGLPSDRFSAERTGGSVSTLTIQRTQQEDSAVYLCASSLASGADIQYFGAGTRLSVL.

This clone occurred a few times. The rearrangement joins TRBV5-1 to TRBJ2-2; 9 bases fit TRBD2. Germline CDR1 reads SGHRS; CDR2 reads YFSETQ. The CDR3 spans 15 residues. V was clipped by 2 bases and J by 2 bases; unmatched bases: 1. The CDR3 spells CASSFSGSNTGELFF. For the CDR3, the DNA is TGCGCCAGCAGCTTTAGCGGGAGTAACACCGGGGAGCTGTTTTTT.

This rearrangement joins TRBV6-4 to TRBJ2-1; D is undetermined. The CDR3 consists of 15 residues. The V end was cut by 2 bases, the J end by 2 bases, with 10 bases between. The germline V gene has CDR1 MRHNA and CDR2 SNTAGT. The chain's CDR3 is CASSDVPEAYNEQFF. The CDR3 region has the DNA TGTGCCAGCAGTGACGTCCCGGAAGCCTACAATGAGCAGTTCTTC.

The V and J genes are TRBV7-2 and TRBJ2-7; D is tentatively TRBD1 or TRBD2 (6 bases each). Trimming removed 1 base from V and 5 bases from J, with 18 bases in between. Looked up from germline, CDR1 is SGHTA and CDR2 is FQGNSA. The CDR3 spans 16 residues. For the CDR3, the DNA is TGTGCCAGCAGCTTAGATTCTGCCACAGGGAGGAACGAGCAGTACTTC. Its translation: CASSLDSATGRNEQYF.

This clone was detected many times. This chain's CDR3 is CASALAGAETQYF. Written as DNA, the CDR3 is TGTGCCAGCGCTCTAGCGGGAGCCGAGACCCAGTACTTC. The chain combines TRBV6-5 with TRBJ2-5, with 10 positions matching TRBD2. V lost 8 bases to trimming and J lost 5 bases; unmatched junction nucleotides: 5. Germline loops: CDR1 MNHEY, CDR2 SVGAGI. There are 13 residues in the CDR3.

The CDR3 region is CAWSGPGLPTDTQYF. The CDR3 nucleotides are TGTGCCTGGAGTGGCCCGGGACTTCCCACAGATACGCAGTATTTT. J is TRBJ2-3 and V is TRBV30; tentatively, D is TRBD2 (6 bases). The V gene lost 1 base and the J gene lost 2 bases, with 13 bases spanning the gap. The germline V gene encodes CDR1 GTSNPN and CDR2 SVGIG (reference sequence). The CDR3 spans 15 residues.

V and J are TRBV7-3 and TRBJ2-2; 12 bases agree with TRBD2. The CDR3 has 18 amino acids. V was pared by 5 bases and J by 1 base, with 8 bases of the junction left unmatched. Germline CDR1 SGHTA, CDR2 FQGTGA. The CDR3: CASSGEGLAGQNTGELFF. In DNA form, the CDR3 reads TGTGCCAGCAGCGGAGAGGGACTAGCGGGTCAGAACACCGGGGAGCTGTTTTTT.

The chain has TRBV29-1 and TRBJ2-2; TRBD1 matches at 7 bases. J lost 5 bases, V lost 2 bases, and 11 bases had no gene match. Germline CDR1 and CDR2: SQVTM and ANQGSEA. The CDR3 spans 16 residues. The CDR3 bases are TGCAGCGTTGAAATAACGGACACAGGGGCGACCGGGGAGCTGTTTTTT. Translating it yields CSVEITDTGATGELFF.

This chain uses TRBV30 with TRBJ1-5; 8 bases map to TRBD1. Looked up from germline, CDR1 is GTSNPN and CDR2 is SVGIG (reference sequence). The CDR3 is 14 amino acids. Losses at the gene ends were 4 bases for V and 3 bases for J; bases not matched to a gene: 5. CDR3 nucleotides: TGTGCCTGGACCCGGGACAGGCCCAATCAGCCCCAGCATTTT. It encodes CAWTRDRPNQPQHF.

In the case of this clone: The same CDR3 can be traced to other DNA sequences in this sample. The CDR3 region is CASSLRGISTDTQYF. In DNA form, the CDR3 reads TGTGCCAGCAGCTTGAGAGGAATAAGTACAGATACGCAGTATTTT. V usage is TRBV5-6 and J usage is TRBJ2-3, with D hard to call. The CDR3 totals 15 residues. Trimming removed 1 base from V and 3 bases from J, with 12 bases in between. Per the germline V gene, CDR1 is SGHDT and CDR2 is YYEEEE.

This clone was seen only once. The rearrangement uses TRBV7-9 and TRBJ2-1; D may be TRBD1 or TRBD2 (5 bases each). Germline V gene lookup returns CDR1 SEHNR and CDR2 FQNEAQ (reference sequence). This CDR3 contains 14 residues. V lost 5 bases and J 2 bases, leaving 10 bases between the germline ends. CDR3 protein: CASSRRDAYNEQFF. In nucleotides, the CDR3 is TGTGCCAGCAGCCGACGGGACGCCTACAATGAGCAGTTCTTC.